Described below is a single TCR beta chain sequence and its context. The target antigen is unknown. These data come from a study of cytomegalovirus exposure and HLA in healthy donors. Study outcomes and limitations: Some TCR beta chains (roughly 150 of them) were listed as cytomegalovirus-associated.

Per germline, CDR1 SGHDN and CDR2 FVKESK. V was pared by 1 base and J by 8 bases, with 11 bases between. The CDR3 length is 13 residues. It was the roughly 130-subject validation cohort, separate from the roughly 700-subject first cohort, to which the donors belonged. Sequenced by immunoSEQ multiplex PCR; TCRdb stores in-frame clones only, minus some. The data contain roughly 260,000 clones, around 87% of them singletons. The receptor's source is a young man in good health and CMV-seronegative. The rearrangement links TRBV14 to TRBJ1-2; perhaps TRBD1 as D (6 bases). Sequencing was performed on PBMCs. For the CDR3, the DNA is TGTGCCAGCAGCCAAGTGGGGGCGCGCGGCTACACCTTC. Amino acids: CASSQVGARGYTF.